The 21 T cell receptor beta chains in this list originate from one sample, sequenced in a study of CD8+ T cells in alopecia areata. This sample's treatment: oral pan-JAK inhibitor, 5-10 mg twice daily. As the sequencing template, cDNA was produced by extracting RNA and reverse transcribing it. Produced via immunoSEQ multiplex PCR; TCRdb's table is partial and in-frame only. The sample lists over 80,000 clones, 40% to 50% occurring once. Source: CD8+ T cells sorted from blood, taken at week 24, from a patient treated with tofacitinib. These receptors were obtained from a human donor with alopecia areata.

In its sample, this clone was seen a few times. The chain is built from TRBV2 and TRBJ2-2, with TRBD2 identical over 7 bases. V trimming: 8 bases; J trimming: 2 bases; junction bases outside the gene matches: 14. CDR3 length: 17 residues. Germline CDR1 is SNHLY and CDR2 is FYNNEI. The chain's CDR3 is CASRWSRGGGNTGELFF. The CDR3 coding sequence is TGTGCCAGCCGCTGGTCTCGGGGCGGGGGAAACACCGGGGAGCTGTTTTTT.

The chain is built from TRBV13 and TRBJ1-4, with D maybe TRBD1 (5 bases). The CDR3 contains 14 residues. Between the trimmed V and J ends, which lost 4 bases and 6 bases, there was a span of 12 bases. Germline V gene data show CDR1 as PRHDT and CDR2 as FYEKMQ (reference sequence). The CDR3 sequence: CASSSGRGDEKLFF. CDR3 nucleotides: TGTGCCAGCAGCTCCGGGCGGGGGGATGAAAAACTGTTTTTT.

The chain combines TRBV13 with TRBJ1-2; a possible D gene is TRBD1 (6 bases). The CDR3 is 13 amino acids. The germline V and J ends were trimmed by 4 bases and 4 bases, with 10 bases remaining between them. Germline-derived CDR1 and CDR2 are PRHDT and FYEKMQ (reference sequence). The CDR3 protein is CASSSQGGYGYTF. As DNA, the CDR3 is TGTGCCAGCAGCTCACAGGGTGGCTATGGCTACACCTTC.

J is TRBJ1-2 and V is TRBV27; the match to TRBD1 covers 8 bases. The germline CDR1 and CDR2 sequences are MNHEY and SMNVEV (reference sequence). This CDR3 has 13 amino acids. Trimming removed 2 bases from V and 9 bases from J; junction bases left unmatched: 5. CDR3 bases: TGTGCCAGCAGTTTAGGCAGGGGGCATAGCTACACCTTC. It yields the protein CASSLGRGHSYTF.

DNA for the CDR3: TGTGCCAGCAGTTACTCGACAGGGAGTCAGCCCCAGCATTTT. Its protein is CASSYSTGSQPQHF. The V and J genes are TRBV6-5 and TRBJ1-5; 7 nucleotides match TRBD1. From germline, CDR1 is MNHEY and CDR2 SVGAGI. The V and J ends lost 0 bases and 6 bases, in that order; junction bases with no gene match: 2. This CDR3 is 14 amino acids long.

This clone was seen ten or more times. The rearrangement uses TRBV7-9 and TRBJ2-1; a weak D match, TRBD2 (5 bases). This CDR3 spans 13 amino acids. The germline V gene has CDR1 SEHNR and CDR2 FQNEAQ (reference sequence). V lost 6 bases, J lost 8 bases, and 14 bases lay in between. This CDR3 reads CASSSTRFHEQFF. The CDR3 nucleotides read TGTGCCAGCAGTAGTACTAGATTTCATGAGCAGTTCTTC.

A few counts support this clone. The CDR3 loop is CASSFPGRSNTGELFF. CDR3 coding DNA: TGTGCCAGCAGCTTCCCGGGAAGGTCGAACACCGGGGAGCTGTTTTTT. This chain joins TRBV7-2 and TRBJ2-2; a possible D gene is TRBD2 (5 bases). V was shortened by 3 bases and J by 0 bases, with 11 bases between the two germline ends. The CDR3 is 16 amino acids. CDR1 is SGHTA and CDR2 is FQGNSA in the germline V gene.

The chain has TRBV4-2 and TRBJ2-5, with 9 bases identical to TRBD2. The germline gives CDR1 LGHNA, CDR2 YNFKEQ. Trimming at V came to 0 bases and at J to 4 bases, leaving 3 bases not matched to a gene. The CDR3 loop spans 15 amino acids. The chain's CDR3 is CASSQEAGGSETQYF. CDR3 coding DNA: TGTGCCAGCAGCCAAGAAGCGGGAGGTTCAGAGACCCAGTACTTC.

The J gene is TRBJ1-5, the V gene TRBV9; 9 bases align to TRBD1. The V and J ends lost 3 bases and 6 bases, in that order; junction bases with no gene match: 4. Germline CDR1 SGDLS, CDR2 YYNGEE. The length of the CDR3 is 14 residues. CDR3 amino acids: CASSAGQGTQPQHF. DNA of the CDR3: TGTGCCAGCAGCGCAGGACAGGGGACTCAGCCCCAGCATTTT.

Details on this clone: Distinct nucleotide sequences in the sample also encode this CDR3. V usage is TRBV30 and J usage is TRBJ2-7; D may be TRBD1 (6 bases). The CDR3 runs 13 residues. V lost 0 bases, J lost 4 bases, and 10 bases lay in between. The germline V gene encodes CDR1 GTSNPN and CDR2 SVGIG (reference sequence). The CDR3 spells CAWSVGRGYEQYF. The CDR3 nucleotides are TGTGCCTGGAGTGTAGGCAGGGGTTACGAGCAGTACTTC.

This clone was recorded a few times. CDR3 loop: CAILAAGELFF. The DNA of the CDR3 is TGTGCCATCTTGGCCGCCGGGGAGCTGTTTTTT. The gene calls are TRBV10-3 and TRBJ2-2, with no clear D. CDR1 and CDR2 from the germline V gene are ENHRY and SYGVKD. V lost 8 bases to trimming and J lost 6 bases, with 7 bases between them. The CDR3 sequence is 11 residues long.

The rearrangement links TRBV14 to TRBJ1-2, with D tentatively TRBD1 (6 bases). There are 13 residues in the CDR3. The germline V gene has CDR1 SGHDN and CDR2 FVKESK. The V end was cut by 0 bases, the J end by 12 bases, with 14 bases between. The CDR3 sequence is CASSQDQGHIHTF. DNA of the CDR3: TGTGCCAGCAGCCAAGATCAGGGGCATATCCACACCTTC.

The chain carries TRBV7-2 and TRBJ2-1, with TRBD2 identical over 8 bases. J gave up 0 bases and V 5 bases, and 3 bases lay outside the gene matches. The CDR3 loop spans 15 amino acids. Germline CDR1 is SGHTA and CDR2 is FQGNSA. In nucleotides, the CDR3 is TGTGCCAGCAGCACGGGGGGGAGCTCCTACAATGAGCAGTTCTTC. This gives the protein CASSTGGSSYNEQFF.

The V and J genes are TRBV5-6 and TRBJ2-4, with D tentatively TRBD1 (5 bases). With 4 bases removed from V and 0 bases from J, the gap between germline ends came to 11 bases. Per germline, CDR1 SGHDT and CDR2 YYEEEE. CDR3 size: 15 residues. CDR3 sequence reads: CASSLQVRAKNIQYF. DNA of the CDR3: TGTGCCAGCAGCCTACAGGTTAGAGCCAAAAACATTCAGTACTTC.

The chain couples TRBV9 to TRBJ2-1, with 7 bases aligning to TRBD2. CDR3 length: 16 residues. V shed 2 bases, J shed 0 bases, and the junction held 5 bases outside the gene matches. Germline loops: CDR1 SGDLS, CDR2 YYNGEE. As DNA, the CDR3 is TGTGCCAGCAGCGTTGACGGGACTAACTCCTACAATGAGCAGTTCTTC. Protein product: CASSVDGTNSYNEQFF.

The genes are TRBV5-1 and TRBJ2-7; 11 bases agree with TRBD2. The V gene's germline CDR1 is SGHRS and CDR2 YFSETQ. The ends lost 9 bases at V and 5 bases at J; junction bases unmatched: 13. This CDR3 is built from 15 residues. The CDR3 DNA sequence: TGCGCCATTGAGGAGCCTAGCGGGAGGTGGAACGAGCAGTACTTC. It specifies CAIEEPSGRWNEQYF.

In DNA, the CDR3 is TGCAGCGGTGTTACAGGGTTGTACACCGGGGAGCTGTTTTTT. Translating it yields CSGVTGLYTGELFF. This sequence joins TRBV29-1 and TRBJ2-2; D is possibly TRBD1 (6 bases). The CDR3 is 14 amino acids. V was shortened by 7 bases and J by 3 bases, with 15 bases between the two germline ends. CDR1 is SQVTM, CDR2 ANQGSEA, per germline.

This chain uses TRBV4-3 with TRBJ2-1; 7 bases are shared with TRBD2. The CDR3 is 18 amino acids. J was trimmed by 4 bases and V by 0 bases; bases with no gene match: 12. CDR1 LGHNA and CDR2 YSLEER come from the germline V gene. The CDR3 loop is CASSQDPPAGAGYNEQFF. The CDR3 DNA is TGCGCCAGCAGCCAAGATCCTCCGGCGGGAGCCGGATACAATGAGCAGTTCTTC.

V and J are TRBV30 and TRBJ1-5, with TRBD1 as a possible D gene (6 bases). The CDR3 is made up of 14 amino acids. The V gene lost 0 bases and the J gene lost 7 bases, with 13 bases spanning the gap. CDR1 and CDR2 from the germline V gene are GTSNPN and SVGIG (reference sequence). The DNA of the CDR3 is TGTGCCTGGAGTGTTTTAGGAAGGGGGCAGCCCCAGCATTTT. Amino acids: CAWSVLGRGQPQHF.

A note on this clone: A junction boundary mismatches the germline segment, possibly from a read error. The chain couples TRBV4-1 to TRBJ2-3; D is ambiguous. CDR1 and CDR2 (germline): MGHRA, YSYEKL. This CDR3 spans 12 amino acids. This CDR3 reads CTSSQGTDTQYF. CDR3 DNA: TGCACCAGCAGCCAAGGTACAGATACGCAGTATTTT.

This clone was recorded a few times. V and J are TRBV18 and TRBJ2-5, with D unresolved. Trimming removed 2 bases from V and 3 bases from J, with 13 bases in between. This CDR3 has 15 amino acids. The germline CDR1 and CDR2 sequences are KGHSH and LQKENI. DNA of the CDR3: TGTGCCAGCTCACCAGGGCCAAACGACAAAGAGACCCAGTACTTC. Translation gives CASSPGPNDKETQYF.